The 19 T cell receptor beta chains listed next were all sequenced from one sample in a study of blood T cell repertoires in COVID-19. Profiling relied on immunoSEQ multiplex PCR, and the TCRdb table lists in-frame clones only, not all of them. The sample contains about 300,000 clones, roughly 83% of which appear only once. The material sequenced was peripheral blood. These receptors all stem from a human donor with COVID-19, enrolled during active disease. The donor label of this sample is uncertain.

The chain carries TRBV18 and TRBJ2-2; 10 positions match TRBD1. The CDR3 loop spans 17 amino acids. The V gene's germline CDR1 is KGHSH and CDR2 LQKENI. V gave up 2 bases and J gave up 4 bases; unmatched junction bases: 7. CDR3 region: CASSPIGTGASTGELFF. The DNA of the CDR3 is TGTGCCAGCTCACCAATCGGGACAGGGGCTTCCACCGGGGAGCTGTTTTTT.

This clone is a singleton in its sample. CDR3 region: CSAGVAGGEQYF. The CDR3 DNA reads as TGCAGTGCCGGGGTAGCGGGAGGCGAACAGTACTTC. This chain uses TRBV29-1 with TRBJ2-7; TRBD2 agrees at 10 bases. CDR1 and CDR2 (germline): SQVTM, ANQGSEA. The CDR3 loop spans 12 amino acids.

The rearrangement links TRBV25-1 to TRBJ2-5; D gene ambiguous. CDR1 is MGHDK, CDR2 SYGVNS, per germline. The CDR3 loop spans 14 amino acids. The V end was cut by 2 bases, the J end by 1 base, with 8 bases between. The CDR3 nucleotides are TGTGCCAGCAGTGAACTGGGCCTCCAAGAGACCCAGTACTTC. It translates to CASSELGLQETQYF.

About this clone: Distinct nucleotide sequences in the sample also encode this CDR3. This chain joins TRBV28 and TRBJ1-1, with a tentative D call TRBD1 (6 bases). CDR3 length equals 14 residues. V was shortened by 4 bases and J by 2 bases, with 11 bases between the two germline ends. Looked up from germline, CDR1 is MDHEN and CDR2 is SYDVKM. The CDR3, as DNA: TGTGCCAGCAGTTCCCGGACAGCAAACACTGAAGCTTTCTTT. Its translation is CASSSRTANTEAFF.

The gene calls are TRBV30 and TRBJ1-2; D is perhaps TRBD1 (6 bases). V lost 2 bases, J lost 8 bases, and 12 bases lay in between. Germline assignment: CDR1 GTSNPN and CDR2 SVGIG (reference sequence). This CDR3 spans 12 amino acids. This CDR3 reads CAWSRDIPGYTF. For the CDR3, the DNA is TGTGCCTGGAGTAGGGACATTCCAGGCTACACCTTC.

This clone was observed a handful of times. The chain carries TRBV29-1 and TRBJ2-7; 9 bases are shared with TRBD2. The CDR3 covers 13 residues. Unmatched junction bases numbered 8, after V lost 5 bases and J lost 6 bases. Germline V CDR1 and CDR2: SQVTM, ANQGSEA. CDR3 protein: CSVLAGDLSEQYF. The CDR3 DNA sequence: TGCAGCGTTTTAGCGGGAGACTTATCCGAGCAGTACTTC.

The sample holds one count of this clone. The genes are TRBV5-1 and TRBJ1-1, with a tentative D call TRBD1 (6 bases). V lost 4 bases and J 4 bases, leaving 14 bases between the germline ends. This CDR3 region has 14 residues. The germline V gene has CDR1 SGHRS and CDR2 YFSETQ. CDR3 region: CASSTDRQGTEAFF. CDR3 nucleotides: TGCGCCAGCAGCACAGACAGGCAGGGCACTGAAGCTTTCTTT.

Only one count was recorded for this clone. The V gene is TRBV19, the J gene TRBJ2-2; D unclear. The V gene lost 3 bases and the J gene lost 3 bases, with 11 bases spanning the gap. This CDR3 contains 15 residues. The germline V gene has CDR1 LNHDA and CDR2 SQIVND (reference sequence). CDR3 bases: TGTGCCAGTAGTATGCCCGGTCGTTACACCGGGGAGCTGTTTTTT. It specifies CASSMPGRYTGELFF.

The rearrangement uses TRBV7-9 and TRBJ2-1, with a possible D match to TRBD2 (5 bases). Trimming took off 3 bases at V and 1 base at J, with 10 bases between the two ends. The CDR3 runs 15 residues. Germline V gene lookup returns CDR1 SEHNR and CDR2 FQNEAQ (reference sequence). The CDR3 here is CASSLAGISYNEQFF. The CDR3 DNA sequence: TGTGCCAGCAGCTTGGCGGGTATATCCTACAATGAGCAGTTCTTC.

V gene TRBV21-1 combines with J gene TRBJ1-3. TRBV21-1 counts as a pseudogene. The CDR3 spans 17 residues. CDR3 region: CAFYPPSFAGKKDTIYF. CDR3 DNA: TGTGCCTTCTATCCCCCCAGTTTTGCGGGGAAGAAAGACACCATATATTTT.

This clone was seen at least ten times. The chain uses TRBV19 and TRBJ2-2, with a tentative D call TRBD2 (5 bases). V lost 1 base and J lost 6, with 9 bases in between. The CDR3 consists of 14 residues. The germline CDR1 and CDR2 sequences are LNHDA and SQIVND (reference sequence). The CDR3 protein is CASSIGRESGELFF. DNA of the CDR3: TGTGCCAGTAGTATAGGAAGGGAGTCCGGGGAGCTGTTTTTT. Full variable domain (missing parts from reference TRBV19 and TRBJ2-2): DGGITQSPKYLFRKEGQNVTLSCEQNLNHDAMYWYRQDPGQGLRLIYYSQIVNDFQKGDIAEGYSVSREKKESFPLTVTSAQKNPTAFYLCASSIGRESGELFFGEGSRLTVL.

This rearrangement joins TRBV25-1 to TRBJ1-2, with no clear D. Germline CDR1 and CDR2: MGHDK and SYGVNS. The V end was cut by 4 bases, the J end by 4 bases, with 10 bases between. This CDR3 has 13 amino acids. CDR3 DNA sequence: TGTGCCAGCAGTGTCCGGGAAGGCTATGGCTACACCTTC. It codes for CASSVREGYGYTF.

The CDR3 DNA reads TGTGCCTGGAGTGTAATAAAGGGGACAGGTTTCTATGGCTACACCTTC. This gives the protein CAWSVIKGTGFYGYTF. The J gene is TRBJ1-2, the V gene TRBV30; 8 bases line up with TRBD1. Looked up from germline, CDR1 is GTSNPN and CDR2 is SVGIG (reference sequence). The CDR3 is 16 amino acids. The V and J ends lost 0 bases and 4 bases, in that order; junction bases with no gene match: 10. The full variable domain, in which reference TRBV30 and TRBJ1-2 provide the parts outside the CDR3, is SQTIHQWPATLVQPVGSPLSLECTVEGTSNPNLYWYRQAAGRGLQLLFYSVGIGQISSEVPQNLSASRPQDRQFILSSKKLLLSDSGFYLCAWSVIKGTGFYGYTFGSGTRLTVV.

CDR3 residues: CASSQWTGRSYNEQFF. The DNA for the CDR3 is TGTGCCAGCAGCCAGTGGACAGGCCGCTCCTACAATGAGCAGTTCTTC. This sequence joins TRBV14 and TRBJ2-1, with 7 bases matching TRBD1. There are 16 residues in the CDR3. The germline gives CDR1 SGHDN, CDR2 FVKESK. V was pared by 3 bases and J by 0 bases, with 5 bases of the junction left unmatched. Complete variable domain (other parts from reference TRBV14 and TRBJ2-1): EAGVTQFPSHSVIEKGQTVTLRCDPISGHDNLYWYRRVMGKEIKFLLHFVKESKQDESGMPNNRFLAERTGGTYSTLKVQPAELEDSGVYFCASSQWTGRSYNEQFFGPGTRLTVL.

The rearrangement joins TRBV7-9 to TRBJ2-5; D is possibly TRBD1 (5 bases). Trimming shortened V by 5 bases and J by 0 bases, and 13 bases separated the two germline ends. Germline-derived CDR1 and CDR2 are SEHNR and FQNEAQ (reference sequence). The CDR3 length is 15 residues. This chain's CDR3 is CASSALQAYQETQYF. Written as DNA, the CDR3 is TGTGCCAGCAGCGCACTACAGGCGTACCAAGAGACCCAGTACTTC.

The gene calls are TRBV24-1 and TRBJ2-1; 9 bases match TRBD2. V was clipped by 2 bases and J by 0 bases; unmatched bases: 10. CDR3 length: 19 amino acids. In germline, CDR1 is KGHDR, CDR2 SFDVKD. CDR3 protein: CATSDSSVTSGLSYNEQFF. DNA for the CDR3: TGTGCCACCAGTGATTCCTCGGTGACTAGCGGTCTCTCCTACAATGAGCAGTTCTTC.

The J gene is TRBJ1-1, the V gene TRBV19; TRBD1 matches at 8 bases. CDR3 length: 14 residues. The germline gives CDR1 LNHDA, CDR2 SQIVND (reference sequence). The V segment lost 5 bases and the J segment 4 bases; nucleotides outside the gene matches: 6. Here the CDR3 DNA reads TGTGCCAGTAGTGCCCAGACAGGGGCCACTGAAGCTTTCTTT. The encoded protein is CASSAQTGATEAFF.

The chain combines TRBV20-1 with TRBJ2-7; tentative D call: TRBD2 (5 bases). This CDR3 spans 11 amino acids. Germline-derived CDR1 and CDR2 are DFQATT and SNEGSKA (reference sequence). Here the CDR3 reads CTQRASYEQYF. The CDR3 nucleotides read TGCACTCAGAGGGCCTCCTACGAGCAGTACTTC.

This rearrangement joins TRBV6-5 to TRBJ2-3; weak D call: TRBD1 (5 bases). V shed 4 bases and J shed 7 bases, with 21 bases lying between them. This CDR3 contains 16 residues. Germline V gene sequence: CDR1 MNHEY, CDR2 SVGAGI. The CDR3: CASSSGDSRLGYTQYF. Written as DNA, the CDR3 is TGTGCCAGCAGTTCAGGAGACAGCCGCCTCGGCTATACGCAGTATTTT.